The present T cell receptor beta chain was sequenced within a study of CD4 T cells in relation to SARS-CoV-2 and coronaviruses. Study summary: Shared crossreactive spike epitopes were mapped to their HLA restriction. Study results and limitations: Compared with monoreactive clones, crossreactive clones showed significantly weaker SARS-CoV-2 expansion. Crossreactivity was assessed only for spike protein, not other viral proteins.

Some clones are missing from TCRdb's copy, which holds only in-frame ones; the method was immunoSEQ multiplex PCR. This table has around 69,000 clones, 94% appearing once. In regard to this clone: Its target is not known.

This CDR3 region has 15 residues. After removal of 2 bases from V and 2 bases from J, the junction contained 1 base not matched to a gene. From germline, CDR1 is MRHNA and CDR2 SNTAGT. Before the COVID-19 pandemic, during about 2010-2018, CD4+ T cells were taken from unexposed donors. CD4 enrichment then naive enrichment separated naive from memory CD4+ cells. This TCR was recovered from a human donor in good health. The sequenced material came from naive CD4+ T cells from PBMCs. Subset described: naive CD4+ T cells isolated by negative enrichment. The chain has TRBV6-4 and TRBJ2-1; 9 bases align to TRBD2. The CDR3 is CASSDAGGPYNEQFF. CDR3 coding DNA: TGTGCCAGCAGTGACGCGGGAGGGCCCTACAATGAGCAGTTCTTC.